This entry is about one T cell receptor (beta chain). The data were taken from a study of CD8 T cells in ankylosing spondylitis. Quantitative barcoded 5'-RACE was used to prepare TCR beta libraries. TCRdb fed the 5' RACE reads into MiXCR, producing one record per CDR3 protein. The table lists 150,000 to 200,000 distinct CDR3 sequences, roughly a third of them singletons. CDR1 is MNHNS and CDR2 is SASEGT in the germline V gene. The junction had 13 bases not matched to a gene; V was cut back by 10 bases and J by 2 bases. CDR3 length equals 16 residues. The gene calls are TRBV6-1 and TRBJ2-2, with TRBD1 matching 7 bases. The source of this sequence is a male donor with ankylosing spondylitis. Input material: synovial fluid, either unsorted or a sorted T cell fraction (not recorded which). The CDR3 spells CATRGINPFNTGELFF. CDR3 sequence (DNA): TGTGCCACCAGGGGGATAAATCCCTTTAACACCGGGGAGCTGTTTTTT.